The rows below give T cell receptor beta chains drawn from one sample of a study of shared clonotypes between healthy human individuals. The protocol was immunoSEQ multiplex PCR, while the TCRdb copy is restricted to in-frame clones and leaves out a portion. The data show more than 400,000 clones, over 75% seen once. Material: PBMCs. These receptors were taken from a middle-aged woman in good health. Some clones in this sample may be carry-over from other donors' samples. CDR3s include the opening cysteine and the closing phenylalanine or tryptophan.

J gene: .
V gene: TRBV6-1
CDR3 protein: CASSGRQGAYEQYF

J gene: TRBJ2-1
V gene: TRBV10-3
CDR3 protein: CAISTGTSVHEQFF

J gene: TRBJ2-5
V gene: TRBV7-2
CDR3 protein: CASSLGIAGGGETQYF

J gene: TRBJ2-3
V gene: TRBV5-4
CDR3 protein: CASSSSADTQYF

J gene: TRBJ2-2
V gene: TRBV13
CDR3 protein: CASIGGKDSSNTGELFF

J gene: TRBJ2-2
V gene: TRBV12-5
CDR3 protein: CASGTPSGSLTGELFF

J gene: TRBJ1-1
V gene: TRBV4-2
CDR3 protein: CASRADGRATEAFF

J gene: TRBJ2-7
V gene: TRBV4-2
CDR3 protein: CASSQQQGTYEQYF

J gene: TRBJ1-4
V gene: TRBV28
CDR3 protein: CASSRTGSSGGKLFF

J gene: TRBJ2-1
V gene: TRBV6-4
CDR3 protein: CASSEDTYNEQFF

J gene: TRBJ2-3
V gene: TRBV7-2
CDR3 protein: CASSLADRSFTDTQYF

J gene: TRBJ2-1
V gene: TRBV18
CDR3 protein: CASSPYLQGLSYNEQFF

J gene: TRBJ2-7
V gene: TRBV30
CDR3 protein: CAWKGEQYF

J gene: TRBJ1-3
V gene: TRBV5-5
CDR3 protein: CASSRLGAGQGNKGNTIYF

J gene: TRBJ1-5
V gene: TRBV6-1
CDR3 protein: CASSEARTPYSNQPQHF

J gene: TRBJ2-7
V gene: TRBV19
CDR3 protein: CASSISGGSDQEQYF

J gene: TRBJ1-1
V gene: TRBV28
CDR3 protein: CASSSRDHTEAFF

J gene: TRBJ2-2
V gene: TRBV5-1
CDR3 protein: CASSLDRGQLAGELFF

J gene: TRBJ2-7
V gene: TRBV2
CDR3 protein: CASQKHDKGYEQYF

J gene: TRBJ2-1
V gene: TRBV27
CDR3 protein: CASGRTPRANEQFF

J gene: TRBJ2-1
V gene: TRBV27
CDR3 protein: CASRGAGASYNEQFF

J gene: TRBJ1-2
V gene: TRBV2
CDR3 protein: CASSGDFGYTF

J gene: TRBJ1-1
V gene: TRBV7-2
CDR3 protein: CASSWTGGGNTEAFF

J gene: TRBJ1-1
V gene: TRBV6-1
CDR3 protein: CASSEQGVGVTEAFF

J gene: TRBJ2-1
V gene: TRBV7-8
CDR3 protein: CASSPGTSGTYNEQFF

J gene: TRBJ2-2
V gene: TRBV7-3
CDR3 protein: CASSLDANTGELFF

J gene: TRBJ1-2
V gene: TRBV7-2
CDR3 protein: CASSLVVGRPNYGYTF

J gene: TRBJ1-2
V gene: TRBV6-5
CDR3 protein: CASREAYGYTF

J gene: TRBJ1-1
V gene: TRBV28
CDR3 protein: CASSPQDRIHTEAFF

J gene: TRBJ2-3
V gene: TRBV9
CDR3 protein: CASSVSGTSTDTQYF

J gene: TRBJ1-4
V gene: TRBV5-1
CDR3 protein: CASSLAGQGGEKLFF

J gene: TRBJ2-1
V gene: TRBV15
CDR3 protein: CATSREGELAGGNEQFF

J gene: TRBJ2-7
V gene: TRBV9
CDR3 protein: CASSQGGISSYEQYF

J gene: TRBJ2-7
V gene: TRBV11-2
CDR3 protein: CASSLDGGFASYEQYF

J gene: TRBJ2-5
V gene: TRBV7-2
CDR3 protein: CASSSLAHRGGETQYF

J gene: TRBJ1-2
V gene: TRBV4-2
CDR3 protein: CASSQGWEPNYGYTF

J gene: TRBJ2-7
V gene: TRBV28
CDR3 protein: CASSPSLGPSYEQYF

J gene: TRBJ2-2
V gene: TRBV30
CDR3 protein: CAWRWGVGTGELFF

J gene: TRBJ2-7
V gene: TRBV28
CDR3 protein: CASSLGYEQYF

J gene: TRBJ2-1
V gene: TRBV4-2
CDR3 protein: CASSQAASGVNEQFF

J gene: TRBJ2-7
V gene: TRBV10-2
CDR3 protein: CASSVGLTYEQYF

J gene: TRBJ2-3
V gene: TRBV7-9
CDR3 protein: CASSFLGADTQYF

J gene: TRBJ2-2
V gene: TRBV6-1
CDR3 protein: CASSEPGQGSGTGELFF

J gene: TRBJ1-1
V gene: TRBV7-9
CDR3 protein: CASSSTMTGDTEAFF

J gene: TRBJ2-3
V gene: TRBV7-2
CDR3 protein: CASSSRTGRMDTQYF

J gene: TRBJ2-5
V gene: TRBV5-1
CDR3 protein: CASSLAGGPGAETQYF

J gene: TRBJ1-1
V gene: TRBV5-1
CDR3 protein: CASSWTAEDTEAFF

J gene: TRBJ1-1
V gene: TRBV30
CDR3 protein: CAWSVLMNTEAFF

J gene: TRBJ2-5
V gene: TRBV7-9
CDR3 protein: CASSWETLQETQYF